The source of this T cell receptor (beta chain) is a study of spatial heterogeneity in lung cancer. For the study at large: Where available, sequencing covered follow-up PBMC samples, taken at a median of around 25 months after resection. Detection consistently captured more beta-chain sequences than alpha-chain sequences.

Documented time point: blood at routine non-recurrence follow-up after resection. Tumor, nontumor lung or frozen PBMC supplied whole RNA, sequenced without sorting. This clonotype was picked up many times. All TCR cDNA molecules were individually tagged with a unique molecular identifier. MiXCR, run by TCRdb on the 5' RACE reads, gives a single entry per CDR3 protein. The data contain 25,000 to 35,000 distinct CDR3 sequences, 5% to 6% of them singletons. The CDR3 is 18 amino acids. Trimming took 4 bases from V and 2 from J; bases not matched to a gene: 16. Germline V CDR1 and CDR2: SGDLS, YYNGEE. The sequencing here drew on PBMCs, taken at follow-up. This TCR was sampled from a female donor with early-stage non-small cell lung cancer. The chain combines TRBV9 with TRBJ2-3, with 7 bases fitting TRBD2. CDR3 bases: TGTGCCAGCAGCAGCGGGATTGGCGGGAGACTTTACACAGATACGCAGTATTTT. This sequence encodes CASSSGIGGRLYTDTQYF. Using reference TRBV9 and TRBJ2-3 for the parts outside the CDR3, the full variable domain is DSGVTQTPKHLITATGQRVTLRCSPRSGDLSVYWYQQSLDQGLQFLIQYYNGEERAKGNILERFSAQQFPDLHSELNLSSLELGDSALYFCASSSGIGGRLYTDTQYFGPGTRLTVL.